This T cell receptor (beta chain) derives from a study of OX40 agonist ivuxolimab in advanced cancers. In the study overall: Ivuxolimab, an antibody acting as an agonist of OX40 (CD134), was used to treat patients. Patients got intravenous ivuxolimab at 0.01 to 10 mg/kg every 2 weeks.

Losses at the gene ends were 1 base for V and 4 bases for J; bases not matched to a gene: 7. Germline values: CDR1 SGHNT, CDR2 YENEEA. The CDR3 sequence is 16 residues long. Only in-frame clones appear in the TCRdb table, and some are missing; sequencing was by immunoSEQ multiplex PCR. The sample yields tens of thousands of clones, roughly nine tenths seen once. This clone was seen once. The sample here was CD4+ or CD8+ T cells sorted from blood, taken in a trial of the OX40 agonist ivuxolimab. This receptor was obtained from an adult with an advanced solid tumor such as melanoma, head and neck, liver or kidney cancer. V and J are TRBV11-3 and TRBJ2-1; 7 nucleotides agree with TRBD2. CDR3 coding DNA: TGTGCCAGCAGCTTAGGAGGTAGCGGGCAGTACAATGAGCAGTTCTTC. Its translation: CASSLGGSGQYNEQFF. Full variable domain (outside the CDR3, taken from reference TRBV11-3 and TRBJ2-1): EAGVVQSPRYKIIEKKQPVAFWCNPISGHNTLYWYLQNLGQGPELLIRYENEEAVDDSQLPKDRFSAERLKGVDSTLKIQPAELGDSAVYLCASSLGGSGQYNEQFFGPGTRLTVL.